One T cell receptor (beta chain) is described in this entry. Its antigen is not identified. One junction end does not reproduce the germline sequence, and a read error may be involved. The data belong to a study of T cell repertoires in cytomegalovirus infection. Turning to the study itself: Both a matching HLA type and CMV infection were indicated by public TCR beta signatures. Study-wide results and caveats: Across the ex vivo response, the dominant clonotypes were HLA-C-restricted CMV-specific TCR beta clonotypes. People with CMV and the relevant HLA were identified by cumulative public TCR beta family frequency.

Germline V gene sequence: CDR1 SGHTA, CDR2 FQGNSA. This CDR3 contains 15 residues. In TCRdb, the reads were re-called with MiXCR into one record per CDR3 protein. This sample has over 85,000 distinct CDR3 sequences, with 15% to 20% found just once. The specimen sequenced was PBMCs. The source is a human donor in good health (CMV status not recorded). Some clones in this sample may be carry-over from other donors' samples. The J gene is TRBJ2-5, the V gene TRBV7-2, with a weak D call TRBD2 (7 bases). DNA for the CDR3: TGTGCCAGCAGCTTGTCGATCGGGGGGCTTGAGACCCAGCACTTC. Amino acids: CASSLSIGGLETQHF. The whole variable domain, filled in from reference TRBV7-2 and TRBJ2-5, reads GAGVSQSPSNKVTEKGKDVELRCDPISGHTALYWYRQSLGQGLEFLIYFQGNSAPDKSGLPSDRFSAERTGGSVSTLTIQRTQQEDSAVYLCASSLSIGGLETQHFGPGTRLLVL.